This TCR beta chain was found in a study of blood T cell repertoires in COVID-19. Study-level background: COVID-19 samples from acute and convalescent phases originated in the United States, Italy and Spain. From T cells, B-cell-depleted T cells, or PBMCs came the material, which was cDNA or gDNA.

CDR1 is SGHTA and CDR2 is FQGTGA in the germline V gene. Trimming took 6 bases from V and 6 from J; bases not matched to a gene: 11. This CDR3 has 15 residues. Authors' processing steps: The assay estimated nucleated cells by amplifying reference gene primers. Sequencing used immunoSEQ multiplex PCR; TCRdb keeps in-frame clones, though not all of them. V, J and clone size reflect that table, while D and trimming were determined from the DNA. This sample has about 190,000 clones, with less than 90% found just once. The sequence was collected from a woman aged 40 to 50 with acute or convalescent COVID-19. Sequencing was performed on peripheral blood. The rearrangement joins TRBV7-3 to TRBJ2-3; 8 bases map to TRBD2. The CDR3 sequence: CASSSNGGAGDTQYF. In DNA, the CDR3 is TGTGCCAGCAGTTCAAACGGGGGGGCCGGTGATACGCAGTATTTT.